This T cell receptor (beta chain) came from a study of CD8+CD57+ T cells in acquired aplastic anemia. Turning to the study itself: Sorted cells (CD4+ and CD8+) yielded DNA amounts that averaged roughly 3.5 ug.

Genomic DNA served as template for TCR beta VDJ and CDR3 profiling. TCRdb re-analysed the reads in MiXCR, keeping a single row per CDR3 protein. This table has roughly 290,000 distinct CDR3 sequences, under 60% appearing once. Remarks on this clonotype: Its specificity is unknown.

This CDR3 is 12 amino acids long. V lost 3 bases and J lost 7, with 12 bases in between. Germline CDR1 DFQATT, CDR2 SNEGSKA (reference sequence). In patients chosen for sequencing, flow cytometry had shown CD8+CD57+ cell expansion. Sampling of blood occurred while the patients had still received no therapy. Findings of the study overall: Patients and healthy controls showed no significant CD8+ Simpson's diversity difference. The study identified about 30 CD8+ CDR3 sequences shared by patients and controls.

The chain employs TRBV20-1 and TRBJ2-5; D ambiguous. The receptor was derived from a human donor with aplastic anemia. Sample: sorted CD4+, CD8+, or CD8+CD57+ T cells (not recorded which) from PBMCs. The CDR3 loop reads CSASSPRGTQYF. As DNA, the CDR3 is TGCAGTGCTAGTTCTCCACGCGGGACCCAGTACTTC.